This T cell receptor beta chain was profiled in a study of shared clonotypes between healthy human individuals. The wider study: Each donor contributed plates that comprised three CD4 naive, three CD4 memory, two CD8 naive and one CD8 memory.

V gave up 1 base and J gave up 5 bases, with 12 bases separating them. The germline V gene encodes CDR1 SGDLS and CDR2 YYNGEE. The CDR3 is 14 amino acids. The donor cohort consisted entirely of Caucasian adults residing in Nashville, Tennessee. Clones were sequenced by immunoSEQ multiplex PCR, and TCRdb holds only the in-frame ones, with some missing. Of under 2.5 million clones listed, about nine tenths are singletons. Overall study findings and caveats: Rarefaction showed that sequencing of sorted subsets was incomplete (despite large depth). What naive subsets generally showed was a larger estimated richness than memory subsets showed.

With regard to this clone: Antigen specificity is unknown.

J is TRBJ2-5 and V is TRBV9, with D possibly being TRBD2 (5 bases). This receptor was obtained from a man aged 18 to 29 in good health. Some clones in this sample may be carry-over from other donors' samples. What was sequenced was naive CD4+ T cells from PBMCs. Regarding subset: CD45RA+ positively selected. CDR3: CASSVHLTRETQYF. Here the CDR3 DNA reads TGTGCCAGCAGCGTACACTTAACTAGGGAGACCCAGTACTTC. The full variable domain, rest sourced from reference TRBV9 and TRBJ2-5, is DSGVTQTPKHLITATGQRVTLRCSPRSGDLSVYWYQQSLDQGLQFLIQYYNGEERAKGNILERFSAQQFPDLHSELNLSSLELGDSALYFCASSVHLTRETQYFGPGTRLLVL.